This section outlines one T cell receptor beta chain sequence together with its context. No antigen is known for it. No qualities accompany the bases; no much larger clone lies one base away. The sample belongs to a study of T-cell reconstitution after alpha-beta-depleted transplantation in children (dated by TCRdb to the mid-2010s). Describing the broader study: Using TCR repertoire profiling, the study followed T-cell immune reconstitution in a quantitative way in children after TCRalphabeta/CD19-depleted allogeneic hematopoietic cell transplantation.

The germline V gene encodes CDR1 SGHDT and CDR2 YYEEEE. The germline V and J ends show losses of 4 bases and 1 base respectively, and no gene match explains 12 bases of the junction. From its cysteine to its phenylalanine, the CDR3 spans 18 amino acids. The only DNA kept is the CDR3, 54 bases in frame from the first base. Library prep was done by PCR. The sequencer listed for this sample is Illumina HiSeq 2500. TCR library preparation used molecular barcoding, with unique molecular identifiers applied to normalize quantification of the TCRbeta repertoire. The raw public data were reprocessed by TCRdb itself: fastp quality trimming at Q25, MiXCR clonotype calling, in-frame beta chains only. Records with the same CDR3 protein are collapsed into one entry carrying the most frequent genes and DNA. Present in this sample are a few hundred thousand distinct CDR3 sequences, 15% to 20% of which were seen just once. Of the sample, more than 2.5% falls within the top ten clones.

Recombination linked TRBV5-6 to TRBJ2-1, and TRBD1 matches 9 of the central bases. The receptor was isolated from a human donor who donated a stem cell graft to a child with acute lymphoblastic leukemia. This specimen was PBMCs from the stem cell graft donor, taken from the stem cell graft. CDR3 protein: CASSLRDRVWRSYNEQFF. The sequence in DNA is TGTGCCAGCAGCCTCCGGGACAGGGTATGGAGATCCTACAATGAGCAGTTCTTC.